These T cell receptor beta chains were read from a single sample in a study of CD8+CD57+ T cells in acquired aplastic anemia. TCRdb re-called the reads with MiXCR, one entry per CDR3 protein. The table lists roughly 250,000 distinct CDR3 sequences, 47% of them singletons, with 7.8% in the top ten. Material: sorted CD4+, CD8+, or CD8+CD57+ T cells (not recorded which) from PBMCs. Receptors were obtained from a human donor with aplastic anemia. Both conserved end residues are part of each CDR3. Each record gives: J gene, clone size, D gene, V gene, CDR3 DNA, CDR3 protein. A D gene is named only where the DNA matches it firmly. The listing skips clone size in some rows; elsewhere it reads once, few, many or a size class.

>TRBJ2-7|-|-|TRBV29-1
TGCAGCGTTGTGTCCGGGTTTCAGGACGAGCAGTACTTC
CSVVSGFQDEQYF
>TRBJ1-6|-|-|TRBV7-3
TGTGCCAGCAGCTTACGCCAAAGCTCCTATAATTCACCCCTCCACTTT
CASSLRQSSYNSPLHF
>TRBJ2-7|many|-|TRBV20-1
TGCAGTGCTAGAGAGGGGGTGGGAGTAAACTACTACTACGAGCAGTACTTC
CSAREGVGVNYYYEQYF
>TRBJ2-3|many|-|TRBV20-1
TGCAGTGCCCTTACACAATCTAGCACAGATACGCAGTATTTT
CSALTQSSTDTQYF
>TRBJ2-5|many|-|TRBV5-1
TGCGCCAGCAGCTTGGCCACGTCGATAGAGACCCAGTACTTC
CASSLATSIETQYF
>TRBJ2-2|-|-|TRBV19
TGTGCCAGTAGTCCAGCCTCGAACACCGGGGAGCTGTTTTTT
CASSPASNTGELFF
>TRBJ1-1|many|TRBD1|TRBV6-6
TGTGCCAGCAGTTACCCCGGGGACAGCCTGAACACTGAAGCTTTCTTT
CASSYPGDSLNTEAFF
>TRBJ1-1|-|-|TRBV29-1
TGCAGCGTTTTTACCATGAACACTGAAGCTTTCTTT
CSVFTMNTEAFF
>TRBJ2-7|many|TRBD2|TRBV5-1
TGCGCCAGCAGCTCCCCTCCTAGCGGCTCCTACGAGCAGTACTTC
CASSSPPSGSYEQYF
>TRBJ1-2|-|-|TRBV15
TGTGCCACCAGCAGTCCAACTAACTATGGCTACACCTTC
CATSSPTNYGYTF
>TRBJ1-2|many|-|TRBV15
TGTGCCACCAGCAGCAACAGGTACTATGGCTACACCTTC
CATSSNRYYGYTF